Here is one T cell receptor (beta chain) with its context. V lost 3 bases and J lost 1, with 9 bases in between. Looked up from germline, CDR1 is GTSNPN and CDR2 is SVGIG (reference sequence). CDR3 length equals 13 residues. Assay: immunoSEQ multiplex PCR; the TCRdb copy retains only in-frame clones and omits some. The sample includes around 75,000 clones, approximately 84% of them seen just once. The data stem from a study of control samples from healthy donors and cancer patients. The sample consisted of blood. The origin of this receptor is a man aged 50-60 years in good health. This chain uses TRBV30 with TRBJ1-1, with D possibly TRBD1 on 5 matching bases. CDR3 sequence: CAWRWGGNTEAFF. In nucleotides, the CDR3 is TGTGCCTGGAGGTGGGGGGGGAACACTGAAGCTTTCTTT.